A selection of T cell receptor beta chains follows, all from one sample in a study of shared clonotypes between healthy human individuals. Clones were sequenced by immunoSEQ multiplex PCR, and TCRdb holds only the in-frame ones, with some missing. The data hold under 1,100,000 clones, with about 80% observed a single time. The specimen was memory CD4+ T cells from PBMCs. The receptors shown here come from a man younger than 35 in good health. Some clones in this sample may be carry-over from other donors' samples. The CDR3 runs from the conserved cysteine through the conserved F or W. The D gene is left open where the match is weak. A row's size may be missing; if present it is once, few, many or a size class.

j_call	v_call	clone_size	cdr3_length	d_call	cdr3_nt	cdr3_aa
TRBJ2-3	TRBV19	NA	13	NA	TGTGCCAGTAGTACCACTCCGGGAGATACGCAGTATTTT	CASSTTPGDTQYF
TRBJ1-4	TRBV28	NA	14	NA	TGTGCCAGCAGTTTATATACGACAACTAAAAAACTGTTTTTT	CASSLYTTTKKLFF
TRBJ1-1	TRBV6-5	NA	11	NA	TGTGCCAGCAAGGGTAACACTGAAGCTTTCTTT	CASKGNTEAFF
TRBJ1-2	TRBV6-6	many	11	NA	TGTGCCAGCAGTTACCTCGGAGGCTACACCTTC	CASSYLGGYTF
TRBJ1-3	TRBV7-2	NA	13	NA	TGTGCCAGCAGCCCCACACTACAGGGAACCATATATTTT	CASSPTLQGTIYF
TRBJ2-7	TRBV5-1	NA	14	NA	TGCGCCAGCAGAACCACAGCTTATCAGGGTCAGTCAAACTTC	CASRTTAYQGQSNF
TRBJ1-1	TRBV5-1	NA	14	TRBD1	TGCGCCAGCAGACCGGGACAGCAGTACACTGAAGCTTTCTTT	CASRPGQQYTEAFF
TRBJ2-2	TRBV28	NA	14	TRBD1	TGTGCCAGCAGCTACAGGGGGAAAACCGGGGAGCTGTTTTTT	CASSYRGKTGELFF
TRBJ1-1	TRBV11-2	many	13	NA	TGTGCCAGCAGCTTCTCTACGAACACTGAAGCTTTCTTT	CASSFSTNTEAFF
TRBJ1-2	TRBV28	NA	13	TRBD1	TGTGCCAGCCTAACAGGACAGGGCGTTGGCTACACCTTC	CASLTGQGVGYTF
TRBJ1-2	TRBV7-9	NA	14	NA	TGTGCCAGCAGCTTAGGTGGTTCGGGGGAAGGCTACACCTTC	CASSLGGSGEGYTF
TRBJ2-5	TRBV7-3	NA	14	TRBD1	TGTGCCAGCAGCTCCGGACAGGGGGCAGAGACCCAGTACTTC	CASSSGQGAETQYF
TRBJ2-7	TRBV5-5	few	15	NA	TGTGCCAGCAGCGAGGGACGCCGAGCTAACTACGAGCAGTACTTC	CASSEGRRANYEQYF
TRBJ2-3	TRBV7-9	once	12	NA	TGTGCCATAAGGGACCTCACAGATACGCAGTATTTT	CAIRDLTDTQYF
TRBJ2-1	TRBV25-1	NA	14	TRBD1	TGTGCCAGCAGTGCCCCAGGGGGACCCAAAGAGCAGTTCTTC	CASSAPGGPKEQFF
TRBJ1-2	TRBV28	NA	14	NA	TGTGCCAGCAGACGGCCCAGAGCTAACTATGGCTACACCTTC	CASRRPRANYGYTF
TRBJ1-1	TRBV5-5	NA	15	NA	TGTGCCAGCAGCTTGGAAGGGGCGATGAACACTGAAGCTTTCTTT	CASSLEGAMNTEAFF
TRBJ1-1	TRBV11-2	NA	13	NA	TGTGCCAGCAGCATTGGACAGAACACTGAAGCTTTCTTT	CASSIGQNTEAFF
TRBJ2-1	TRBV11-1	NA	13	NA	TGTGCCAGCAGCTCAGGATACCTCAATGAGCAGTTCTTC	CASSSGYLNEQFF
TRBJ1-5	TRBV9	NA	16	NA	TGTGCCACCCCCCGCCTCCGGGACACAGAAAATCAGCCCCAGCATTTT	CATPRLRDTENQPQHF
TRBJ2-1	TRBV29-1	NA	15	TRBD2	TGCAGCGTTGGGGGACTAGCGGGAGAGGCCCCGTGGAAGTTCTTC	CSVGGLAGEAPWKFF
TRBJ1-2	TRBV9	NA	15	NA	TGTGCCAGCAGCGTGGGGCCTGAGGTTGACTATGGCTACACCTTC	CASSVGPEVDYGYTF
TRBJ2-5	TRBV5-6	NA	15	TRBD1	TGTGCCAGCAGCTTGCTGGGACAGTACCAAGAGACCCAGTACTTC	CASSLLGQYQETQYF
TRBJ2-1	TRBV5-8	NA	16	NA	TGTGCCAGCAGCCCGGCTGCCGGGGCCCTAGGGAATGAGCAGTTCTTC	CASSPAAGALGNEQFF
TRBJ2-1	TRBV7-2	NA	14	NA	TGTGCCAGCAGCTTCCAAAGCTCCTACAATGAGCAGTTCTTC	CASSFQSSYNEQFF
TRBJ2-1	TRBV7-9	NA	15	TRBD2	TGTGCCAGCATTCGAGGGACTAGCGGGACGAATGAGCAGTTCTTC	CASIRGTSGTNEQFF
TRBJ1-1	TRBV29-1	NA	13	NA	TGCAGCGTTTCAACCAACGAGGACGGTGAAGCTTTCTTT	CSVSTNEDGEAFF
TRBJ2-7	TRBV5-1	many	14	NA	TGCGCCAGCAGCTTCGGCGACGGCTCCTACGAGCAGTACTTC	CASSFGDGSYEQYF
TRBJ1-1	TRBV2	NA	14	TRBD1	TGTGCCAGCACGTGGACAGGGGTGAACACTGAAGCTTTCTTT	CASTWTGVNTEAFF
TRBJ1-1	TRBV6-5	NA	14	TRBD1	TGTGCCACCCAAACAGGGGTAGGAAACACTGAAGCTTTCTTT	CATQTGVGNTEAFF
TRBJ2-7	TRBV27	NA	19	NA	TGTGCCAGCAGTTTAGAATCCCCTCCCTGGGGGGCTCGGTCGGACGAGCAGTACTTC	CASSLESPPWGARSDEQYF
TRBJ2-1	TRBV5-1	NA	14	NA	TGCGCCAGCAGCTTGGTTCTTGACTCCAATGAGCAGTTCTTC	CASSLVLDSNEQFF
TRBJ1-1	TRBV18	NA	14	NA	TGTGCCAGCTCACTAGGGGTGACGACGGCTGAAGCTTTCTTT	CASSLGVTTAEAFF
TRBJ1-4	TRBV7-2	NA	15	NA	TGTGCCAGCAGCCCCTGGGCCGGGCAAAAGGAAAAACTGTTTTTT	CASSPWAGQKEKLFF
TRBJ2-2	TRBV2	once	15	TRBD2	TGTGCCAGCCGCCCGACTAGCGGGAGCCCCGGGGAGCTGTTTTTT	CASRPTSGSPGELFF
TRBJ2-1	TRBV5-8	once	15	TRBD2	TGTGCCAGCAGCTTGTTGGTAGCGGGAGTGGATGAGCAGTTCTTC	CASSLLVAGVDEQFF
TRBJ2-1	TRBV5-8	NA	15	NA	TGTGCCAGCAGACTCCACAGCGGAACCTACAATGAGCAGTTCTTC	CASRLHSGTYNEQFF
TRBJ2-3	TRBV6-5	NA	14	NA	TGTGCCAGCAGTTTGGGGGGCGGTTCAGATACGCAGTATTTT	CASSLGGGSDTQYF
TRBJ2-2	TRBV30	NA	14	TRBD1	TGTGCCTGGAGGACAGGGGGCATCACCGGGGAGCTGTTTTTT	CAWRTGGITGELFF
TRBJ2-5	TRBV5-1	NA	16	TRBD1	TGCGCCAGCAGCTCACCCCAGGGGGCCGGATGGGAGACCCAGTACTTC	CASSSPQGAGWETQYF
TRBJ2-7	TRBV19	NA	14	NA	TGTGCCAGTAGTATCACGACCCGCTCCTACGAGCAGTACTTC	CASSITTRSYEQYF